This TCR beta chain appears in the sequencing data of a study of blood T cell repertoires in COVID-19. In the study overall: The United States, Italy and Spain provided the acute and convalescent COVID-19 samples. Sample material is recorded as cDNA or gDNA derived from T cells, B-cell-depleted T cells, or PBMCs.

Clones were read by immunoSEQ multiplex PCR, and TCRdb kept only the in-frame ones, dropping some. The top ten clones hold 8.4% of a sample with fewer than 150,000 clones, about 88% of them seen once. Per the germline V gene, CDR1 is MNHEY and CDR2 is SVGEGT. Trimming removed 3 bases at V and 5 bases at J, with 19 bases between. The CDR3 loop spans 16 amino acids. Source material: peripheral blood. This chain joins TRBV6-2 or TRBV6-3 and TRBJ2-5; no definite D call. The receptor was isolated from a woman aged 70 to 79 who had recovered from COVID-19. CDR3 sequence: CASSYGVGGAAETQYF. CDR3 bases: TGTGCCAGCAGTTATGGCGTGGGTGGTGCGGCGGAGACCCAGTACTTC.